These 32 T cell receptor beta chains were all obtained from the same sample, sequenced in a study of OX40 agonist ivuxolimab in advanced cancers. The receptor library was made with the immunoSEQ multiplex PCR assay. The clones in this table, taken by TCRdb from immuneACCESS, are in-frame only. Not every clone is retained; where verified, under half of the shortfall comes from an unresolved V gene, and the cause of the rest is unknown. In all, the sample holds over 70,000 clones, and 75% to 90% of those were seen once. Together, the top ten hold approximately 0.5% of the sample. The sequenced sample was CD4+ or CD8+ T cells sorted from blood, obtained in a trial of the OX40 agonist ivuxolimab. The source of these receptors is an adult with an advanced solid tumor such as melanoma, head and neck, liver or kidney cancer.

This chain connects TRBV7-3 to TRBJ2-3; 8 bases line up with TRBD1. CDR3 size: 15 residues. Germline lookup yields CDR1 SGHTA and CDR2 FQGTGA. The trim removed 8 bases at V and 2 bases at J, leaving 9 bases unmatched. CDR3 sequence reads: CASSSGTGATDTQYF. CDR3 nucleotide sequence: TGTGCCAGCTCTTCCGGGACAGGCGCCACAGATACGCAGTATTTT.

The chain couples TRBV6-4 to TRBJ2-1, with 7 bases aligning to TRBD2. Losses at the gene ends were 0 bases for V and 6 bases for J; bases not matched to a gene: 5. The length of the CDR3 is 15 residues. The germline V gene encodes CDR1 MRHNA and CDR2 SNTAGT. The CDR3: CASSDSASGVNEQFF. CDR3 DNA sequence: TGTGCCAGCAGTGACTCGGCTAGCGGCGTCAATGAGCAGTTCTTC.

This chain connects TRBV7-6 to TRBJ2-7; 8 bases line up with TRBD2. The J segment lost 4 bases and the V segment lost 0 bases, leaving 11 bases of the junction unmatched. Germline CDR1 is SGHVS and CDR2 is FNYEAQ. The CDR3 covers 17 residues. For the CDR3, the DNA is TGTGCCAGCAGCTTAGCTAGTATAGCGGGACCTCAGTACGAGCAGTACTTC. Amino acids: CASSLASIAGPQYEQYF.

As concerns this clone: Germline is not matched at one junction end, which may reflect a read error. The sample has other DNA sequences that encode this CDR3 too. Here the CDR3 DNA reads TGTGCCAGCAGTTACTCCCACGAGCAGTACTTC. It translates to CASSYSHEQYF. This chain links TRBV6-5 with TRBJ2-7, with D hard to call. Germline-derived CDR1 and CDR2 are MNHEY and SVGAGI. The CDR3 length is 11 residues.

This sequence joins TRBV7-8 and TRBJ2-1, with TRBD1 identical over 8 bases. CDR1 SGHVS and CDR2 FQNEAQ come from the germline V gene. V lost 8 bases to trimming and J lost 1 base; unmatched junction nucleotides: 10. This CDR3 has 16 residues. As DNA, the CDR3 is TGTGCCAGCGGGCAGACAGGGGACGTGTCCTACAATGAGCAGTTCTTC. It specifies CASGQTGDVSYNEQFF.

The chain has TRBV7-9 and TRBJ2-1, with D hard to call. Germline V gives CDR1 SEHNR, CDR2 FQNEAQ (reference sequence). Trimming removed 3 bases from V and 0 bases from J, with 6 bases in between. The CDR3 has 14 amino acids. For the CDR3, the DNA is TGTGCCAGCAGCTTGGCTGGCTCCTACAATGAGCAGTTCTTC. This codes for CASSLAGSYNEQFF.

V gene TRBV5-5 combines with J gene TRBJ2-7, with D perhaps matching TRBD1 (5 bases). The CDR3 has 14 amino acids. The germline V and J ends were trimmed by 0 bases and 5 bases, with 12 bases remaining between them. Germline CDR1 is SGHKS and CDR2 is YYEKEE (reference sequence). CDR3 loop: CASSLASGHHEQYF. As DNA, the CDR3 is TGTGCCAGCAGCTTGGCCTCCGGACACCACGAGCAGTACTTC.

On this clone: The same CDR3 also results from other DNA sequences found in this sample. The chain carries TRBV5-1 and TRBJ1-2, with D hard to call. The V end was cut by 2 bases, the J end by 2 bases, with 7 bases between. CDR3 length: 13 amino acids. CDR1 is SGHRS and CDR2 is YFSETQ in the germline V gene. The CDR3, as DNA: TGCGCCAGCAGCTTAGGCGGAAACTATGGCTACACCTTC. The encoded protein is CASSLGGNYGYTF.

As DNA, the CDR3 is TGTGCCAGCAGCCGAGCCGGGACAGGGGGCACAGATACGCAGTATTTT. It yields the protein CASSRAGTGGTDTQYF. The V and J genes are TRBV7-6 and TRBJ2-3; 10 bases line up with TRBD1. Looked up from germline, CDR1 is SGHVS and CDR2 is FNYEAQ. The J segment lost 1 base and the V segment lost 5 bases, leaving 6 bases of the junction unmatched. The CDR3 sequence is 16 residues long. The variable domain in full, with the rest retrieved from reference TRBV7-6 and TRBJ2-3, is GAGVSQSPRYKVTKRGQDVALRCDPISGHVSLYWYRQALGQGPEFLTYFNYEAQQDKSGLPNDRFSAERPEGSISTLTIQRTEQRDSAMYRCASSRAGTGGTDTQYFGPGTRLTVL.

This chain joins TRBV10-1 and TRBJ1-1; the D gene is possibly TRBD1 (5 bases). There are 16 residues in the CDR3. Germline V lookup: CDR1 WNHNN, CDR2 SYGVQD (reference sequence). V was shortened by 3 bases and J by 1 base, with 15 bases between the two germline ends. The CDR3 sequence: CASSDPQPGTNTEAFF. CDR3 nucleotide sequence: TGCGCCAGCAGTGACCCTCAGCCCGGGACGAACACTGAAGCTTTCTTT.

This chain links TRBV7-9 with TRBJ2-7; maybe TRBD2 (6 bases). Germline CDR1 and CDR2: SEHNR and FQNEAQ (reference sequence). Deletions cut 1 base from V and 6 bases from J, with 19 bases between. The CDR3 sequence is 16 residues long. The CDR3 loop reads CASSLGVAREVSEQYF. In DNA form, the CDR3 reads TGTGCCAGCAGCTTAGGCGTGGCCAGGGAGGTCTCCGAGCAGTACTTC.

V is TRBV10-3 and J is TRBJ2-7; no firm D call. This CDR3 comprises 13 residues. V gave up 10 bases and J gave up 5 bases, with 18 bases separating them. Germline V gene sequence: CDR1 ENHRY, CDR2 SYGVKD. The CDR3 sequence is CATGRPRVDEQYF. CDR3 sequence (DNA): TGTGCCACCGGGCGACCGCGTGTCGACGAGCAGTACTTC.

The J gene is TRBJ2-2, the V gene TRBV9; D is undetermined. The CDR3 contains 13 residues. V gave up 0 bases and J gave up 5 bases, with 5 bases separating them. Germline V gene lookup returns CDR1 SGDLS and CDR2 YYNGEE. CDR3 in DNA: TGTGCCAGCAGCGTAGTCACTACCGGGGAGCTGTTTTTT. It is translated as CASSVVTTGELFF.

The chain employs TRBV18 and TRBJ2-5; D possibly corresponds to TRBD1 (5 bases). The CDR3 loop spans 14 amino acids. Germline V gene data show CDR1 as KGHSH and CDR2 as LQKENI. Trimming cost V 5 bases and J 1 base, with 11 bases left between them. The CDR3 spells CASSSTGSQETQYF. CDR3 DNA sequence: TGTGCCAGCTCATCTACAGGTTCCCAAGAGACCCAGTACTTC.

This chain links TRBV5-1 with TRBJ1-1; unclear D gene. Germline CDR1 SGHRS, CDR2 YFSETQ. The CDR3 is 13 amino acids. Trimming took off 6 bases at V and 1 base at J, with 10 bases between the two ends. The CDR3 nucleotides read TGCGCCAGCACCATAGCAGGGAACACTGAAGCTTTCTTT. It codes for CASTIAGNTEAFF. The full variable domain, rest sourced from reference TRBV5-1 and TRBJ1-1, is KAGVTQTPRYLIKTRGQQVTLSCSPISGHRSVSWYQQTPGQGLQFLFEYFSETQRNKGNFPGRFSGRQFSNSRSEMNVSTLELGDSALYLCASTIAGNTEAFFGQGTRLTVV.

The rearrangement uses TRBV5-4 and TRBJ2-1; maybe TRBD2 (6 bases). Germline values: CDR1 SGHNT, CDR2 YYREEE (reference sequence). The CDR3 is 17 amino acids. V dropped 3 bases and J dropped 3 bases, with 19 bases sitting between them. The CDR3 nucleotides are TGTGCCAGCAGCTCCCCCGGGAGAGGGACCAACTACAATGAGCAGTTCTTC. This codes for CASSSPGRGTNYNEQFF.

V is TRBV2 and J is TRBJ2-1, with 7 bases identical to TRBD2. There are 16 residues in the CDR3. J gave up 6 bases and V 3 bases, and 11 bases lay outside the gene matches. CDR1 and CDR2 (germline): SNHLY, FYNNEI. CDR3 protein: CASSEGGRRDVNEQFF. CDR3 DNA sequence: TGTGCCAGCAGTGAGGGCGGGAGAAGGGATGTCAATGAGCAGTTCTTC.

The gene calls are TRBV2 and TRBJ2-7; D could derive from TRBD1 or TRBD2 (6 bases each). The length of the CDR3 is 11 residues. Germline V gives CDR1 SNHLY, CDR2 FYNNEI. V lost 8 bases and J 5 bases, leaving 10 bases between the germline ends. The CDR3 here is CASGRTDEQYF. The DNA for the CDR3 is TGTGCCAGCGGGAGGACAGACGAGCAGTACTTC. Looking up the rest from reference TRBV2 and TRBJ2-7 gives the full variable domain: EPEVTQTPSHQVTQMGQEVILRCVPISNHLYFYWYRQILGQKVEFLVSFYNNEISEKSEIFDDQFSVERPDGSNFTLKIRSTKLEDSAMYFCASGRTDEQYFGPGTRLTVT.

This clone occurred once. The CDR3 here is CASSFIGTGSTGELFF. The CDR3 region has the DNA TGTGCCAGCAGCTTCATAGGGACAGGCAGCACCGGGGAGCTGTTTTTT. The chain carries TRBV28 and TRBJ2-2, with TRBD1 identical over 8 bases. Germline loops: CDR1 MDHEN, CDR2 SYDVKM. Trimming removed 6 bases from V and 4 bases from J; junction bases left unmatched: 10. The CDR3 covers 16 residues.

V usage is TRBV7-2 and J usage is TRBJ2-1; 12 nucleotides agree with TRBD2. The V segment lost 4 bases and the J segment 8 bases; nucleotides outside the gene matches: 3. The CDR3 is 14 amino acids. Germline values: CDR1 SGHTA, CDR2 FQGNSA. The CDR3 sequence is CASSYASGRDEQFF. Here the CDR3 DNA reads TGTGCCAGCAGCTACGCTAGCGGGAGGGATGAGCAGTTCTTC.

The chain recombines TRBV29-1 with TRBJ2-7; D is possibly TRBD2 (5 bases). The germline V and J ends were trimmed by 7 bases and 6 bases, with 19 bases remaining between them. This CDR3 is built from 13 residues. CDR1 and CDR2 (germline): SQVTM, ANQGSEA. CDR3 bases: TGCAGCGCCGCCGGTCTGGTAAGCGGCGAGCAGTACTTC. Protein: CSAAGLVSGEQYF.

The chain uses TRBV11-2 and TRBJ2-5; the D is unclear. Germline V gene sequence: CDR1 SGHAT, CDR2 FQNNGV. V was shortened by 6 bases and J by 4 bases, with 9 bases between the two germline ends. CDR3 size: 12 residues. Here the CDR3 DNA reads TGTGCCAGCAGACGAGGTGCAGAGACCCAGTACTTC. It yields the protein CASRRGAETQYF.

This chain connects TRBV2 to TRBJ2-5, with D unclear. The CDR3 has 12 residues. Trimming cost V 0 bases and J 8 bases, with 7 bases left between them. CDR1 is SNHLY, CDR2 FYNNEI, per germline. CDR3 bases: TGTGCCAGCAGTGAAGCCCTGCCCACCCAGTACTTC. This translates into CASSEALPTQYF.

The V call is TRBV5-1, the J call TRBJ1-1; a weak D match, TRBD1 (5 bases). The V end was cut by 3 bases, the J end by 1 base, with 10 bases between. Per the germline V gene, CDR1 is SGHRS and CDR2 is YFSETQ. The CDR3 is 14 residues long. The CDR3 bases are TGCGCCAGCAGCTCCGCCACAGGGAACACTGAAGCTTTCTTT. Translation: CASSSATGNTEAFF.

Remarks on this clone: At one end the junction does not follow the germline gene, possibly because of a read error. V usage is TRBV2 and J usage is TRBJ1-6; tentatively, D is TRBD1 (5 bases). Germline CDR1 SNHLY, CDR2 FYNNEI. The CDR3 is made up of 14 amino acids. DNA of the CDR3: TGTGCCAGCAGTGTAGGGACCTACAATTCACCCCTCCACTTT. This translates into CASSVGTYNSPLHF.

The chain carries TRBV21-1 and TRBJ1-1. TRBV21-1 is a pseudogene. The CDR3 spans 16 residues. Here the CDR3 reads CASCKFRGIDGTEAFF. The CDR3 DNA reads TGTGCCAGCTGTAAGTTCCGGGGGATCGATGGCACTGAAGCTTTCTTT.

The gene calls are TRBV4-2 and TRBJ2-7; weak D call: TRBD1 (6 bases). The CDR3 consists of 15 residues. The V end was cut by 1 base, the J end by 2 bases, with 12 bases between. Germline V CDR1 and CDR2: LGHNA, YNFKEQ. The DNA for the CDR3 is TGTGCCAGCAGCCAAGGGGGGCTAGACCCCTACGAGCAGTACTTC. Its protein is CASSQGGLDPYEQYF.

CDR3 nucleotide sequence: TGTGCCATCAGCCACTCGGGAGTTTACAATGAGCAGTTCTTC. It codes for CAISHSGVYNEQFF. This sequence joins TRBV10-3 and TRBJ2-1; D might be TRBD2 (6 bases). Trimming took off 6 bases at V and 4 bases at J, with 13 bases between the two ends. This CDR3 is 14 amino acids long. The germline gives CDR1 ENHRY, CDR2 SYGVKD.

The chain carries TRBV10-3 and TRBJ2-3; D is unresolved. CDR1 and CDR2 from the germline V gene are ENHRY and SYGVKD. V shed 3 bases and J shed 6 bases, with 4 bases lying between them. This CDR3 is 11 amino acids long. CDR3 bases: TGTGCCATCAGTGAATTGGATACGCAGTATTTT. Protein product: CAISELDTQYF.

The chain has TRBV5-4 and TRBJ2-5; D not certain. Germline assignment: CDR1 SGHNT and CDR2 YYREEE (reference sequence). Between the trimmed V and J ends, which lost 0 bases and 5 bases, there was a span of 14 bases. This CDR3 comprises 15 residues. The CDR3 nucleotides read TGTGCCAGCAGCTTGGAAGCCCGGGCCCAGGAGACCCAGTACTTC. This gives the protein CASSLEARAQETQYF.

The chain uses TRBV9 and TRBJ2-7; TRBD1 matches at 7 bases. Germline V gives CDR1 SGDLS, CDR2 YYNGEE. CDR3 length: 12 residues. Germline trimming cut 4 bases from V and 6 bases from J; bases unmatched to any gene: 4. In DNA, the CDR3 is TGTGCCAGCAGCCTCACAGGGGCCGAGCAGTACTTC. Its protein product is CASSLTGAEQYF.

The gene calls are TRBV6-5 and TRBJ2-7; the D is unclear. Germline values: CDR1 MNHEY, CDR2 SVGAGI. V was shortened by 6 bases and J by 3 bases, with 12 bases between the two germline ends. CDR3 length equals 13 residues. The CDR3 DNA reads as TGTGCCAGCAGCAAAGGGCAGTTCTACGAGCAGTACTTC. This translates into CASSKGQFYEQYF.